This TCR beta chain comes out of a study of shared clonotypes between healthy human individuals. V dropped 5 bases and J dropped 6 bases, with 16 bases sitting between them. The CDR3 runs to 13 residues. Germline lookup yields CDR1 SQVTM and CDR2 ANQGSEA. Overall study findings and caveats: Represented genetic and exposure-history diversity was restricted by having few donors.

Donation came from healthy HIV-negative adults that had no recent acute infections or vaccinations. This clone appeared a few times. As yet, its antigen is unknown. Genomic DNA belonging to each subset was distributed in equal measure over several immunoSEQ plates. TCRdb's table, derived via immunoSEQ multiplex PCR, lists solely in-frame clones and lacks some. The sample includes around 500,000 clones, more than 75% of them seen just once. The TCR comes from a woman aged 40 to 50 in good health. Some clones in this sample may be carry-over from other donors' samples. The chain links TRBV29-1 to TRBJ1-1; the D is unclear. Sequencing input: PBMCs. The DNA for the CDR3 is TGCAGCGTTCACACCCAGCTTGGTTCTGAAGCTTTCTTT. This gives the protein CSVHTQLGSEAFF.